This TCR beta chain derives from a study of vaccination and CD4 T cells after COVID-19. Germline loops: CDR1 SGHTA, CDR2 FQGNSA. The germline V and J ends were trimmed by 5 bases and 8 bases, with 15 bases remaining between them. This CDR3 region has 13 residues. In the case of this clonotype: Its antigen is currently unknown.

The treatment here: approximately 11-day PBMC culture with coronavirus spike peptide pools or control peptides (ViraFEST assay). Sequenced with the Oncomine TCR Beta short-read assay was DNA taken from cultured CD4+ T cells. TCRdb passed the PCR reads through MiXCR, listing each CDR3 protein once. The sample shows more than 10,000 distinct CDR3 sequences, roughly half of them seen only once. What was sequenced was CD4+ T cells from blood, cultured in vitro. This receptor was obtained from a human donor who had recovered from COVID-19. This chain connects TRBV7-2 to TRBJ1-2, with D tentatively TRBD1 (5 bases). The DNA for the CDR3 is TGTGCCAGCAGCCCGGCAGGGTCCCGAGGCTACACCTTC. Amino acids: CASSPAGSRGYTF.